The rows below give T cell receptor beta chains drawn from one sample of a study of cytomegalovirus exposure and HLA in healthy donors. Assay used: immunoSEQ multiplex PCR; TCRdb lists only in-frame clones, some missing. The repertoire consists of 90,000 to 100,000 clones, with about 80% occurring once and the leading ten covering about 2%. The sample comprised PBMCs. These receptors all come from a man aged 35 to 55 in good health and CMV-seronegative. Each CDR3 is given with its conserved first and last residue. A D gene is named only where the DNA matches it firmly. A clone size is listed for some rows: how often the clone was seen (once, few, many), or a class if it is expanded.

TRBV6-5	TRBD1	-	TRBJ1-5	15	TGTGCCAGCAGCCGAACCGGGACAGGTAATCAGCCCCAGCATTTT	CASSRTGTGNQPQHF
TRBV4-3	-	-	TRBJ2-5	15	TGCGCCAGCAGCCAAGTGCCGAACAGCCAAGAGACCCAGTACTTC	CASSQVPNSQETQYF
TRBV27	TRBD2	-	TRBJ2-7	14	TGTGCCAGCAGTTTCCTAGCGGGAGAATACGAGCAGTACTTC	CASSFLAGEYEQYF
TRBV18	TRBD1	-	TRBJ2-2	14	TGTGCCAGCTCACCTGGACAGGGACCCGGGGAGCTGTTTTTT	CASSPGQGPGELFF
TRBV28	-	-	TRBJ1-2	14	TGTGCCAGCAGTTTATCCGGACCGGCGGGTGGCTACACCTTC	CASSLSGPAGGYTF
TRBV4-3	TRBD2	-	TRBJ2-7	15	TGCGCCAGCAGCCAAGAGGGGACTAGAGGTCACGAGCAGTACTTC	CASSQEGTRGHEQYF
TRBV7-9	-	few	TRBJ2-3	16	TGTTCCAGCAGCTTATCTCTCCGGGAGAAGGCAGATACGCAGTATTTT	CSSSLSLREKADTQYF
TRBV28	-	-	TRBJ2-7	19	TGTGCCAGCAGTGGTTGGAAGACAGGGGAATCGGGGGGCCCACACGAGCAGTACTTC	CASSGWKTGESGGPHEQYF
TRBV7-6	-	few	TRBJ1-1	13	TGTGCCAGCAGCTTTTCGGGGGTCAGTGAAGCTTTCTTT	CASSFSGVSEAFF
TRBV7-8	-	-	TRBJ2-7	14	TGTGCCACCGCCCGTTTAGGGGGGGCCTACGAGCAGTACTTC	CATARLGGAYEQYF
TRBV23-1	-	-	TRBJ1-4	13	TGCGCCAGCAGACGTATGCGGGATGAAAAACTGTTTTTT	CASRRMRDEKLFF
TRBV25-1	-	-	TRBJ2-1	13	TGTGCCAGCAGTGCCGACTCGTACAATGAGCAGTTCTTC	CASSADSYNEQFF
TRBV6-5	-	few	TRBJ1-4	12	TGTGCCAGCGGCGGGAGTTCGGAAAAACTGTTTTTT	CASGGSSEKLFF
TRBV9	-	-	TRBJ2-7	13	TGTGCCAGCAGCGGAAGGGGCTCCTACGAGCAGTACTTC	CASSGRGSYEQYF
TRBV28	-	-	TRBJ1-4	14	TGTGCCAGCAGTACCCCCGGGGAGAGAGAAAAACTGTTTTTT	CASSTPGEREKLFF
TRBV7-9	TRBD1	-	TRBJ1-1	11	TGTGCCAGCAGCCGACAGGGTGAAGCTTTCTTT	CASSRQGEAFF
TRBV4-3	TRBD1	-	TRBJ2-3	20	TGCGCCAGCAGCCCGGGGAGCGGGGACAGGGGTTGGGTGGGCACAGATACGCAGTATTTT	CASSPGSGDRGWVGTDTQYF
TRBV29-1	TRBD1	-	TRBJ1-1	13	TGCAGCGTTGACCAGGGGGTTAACACTGAAGCTTTCTTT	CSVDQGVNTEAFF
TRBV28	TRBD1	once	TRBJ2-7	15	TGTGCCAGCAGTCCCCCGGGGACAGGGAGTTACGAGCAGTACTTC	CASSPPGTGSYEQYF
TRBV19	TRBD1	-	TRBJ2-7	15	TGTGCCAGTAGTACGACCGACAGGGGCGGGTACGAGCAGTACTTC	CASSTTDRGGYEQYF
TRBV9	TRBD2	-	TRBJ2-3	16	TGTGCCAGCAGCGAAGGAGGAGGGGAGGGGACAGATACGCAGTATTTT	CASSEGGGEGTDTQYF
TRBV18	-	few	TRBJ1-2	13	TGTGCCAGCTCACCAGGTTCGGGGTCCCCGACAAGCTTC	CASSPGSGSPTSF
TRBV28	-	-	TRBJ2-7	12	TGTGCCAGCAGTTTCCGCCCCGGTGAGCAGTACTTC	CASSFRPGEQYF
TRBV6-6	TRBD2	once	TRBJ2-7	14	TGTGCCAGCAGTTACTGGCGGGAGGCCTACGAGCAGTACTTC	CASSYWREAYEQYF
TRBV9	TRBD1	-	TRBJ2-7	14	TGTGCCAGCAGCGTTCGACAGGGGGCCAACGAGCAGTACTTC	CASSVRQGANEQYF
TRBV4-1	TRBD1	-	TRBJ2-2	17	TGCGCCAGCAGCCAAGCAGTCAGGGGGCTGGACACCGGGGAGCTGTTTTTT	CASSQAVRGLDTGELFF
TRBV25-1	TRBD1	-	TRBJ2-5	15	TGTGCCAGCAGGATGGGACAGGTCCAAGGCGAGACCCAGTACTTC	CASRMGQVQGETQYF
TRBV2	-	-	TRBJ2-7	14	TGTGCCAGCAGTGACGGGAACCAGGCCTACGAGCAGTACTTC	CASSDGNQAYEQYF
TRBV15	-	-	TRBJ2-2	17	TGTGCCACCAGCAGAGATCGGCTAGCCTTCGGCACCGGGGAGCTGTTTTTT	CATSRDRLAFGTGELFF
TRBV4-3	-	-	TRBJ1-1	15	TGCGCCAGCAGCCAAGATTTGGGGGGAGTAGCTGAAGCTTTCTTT	CASSQDLGGVAEAFF
TRBV7-2	TRBD2	-	TRBJ2-7	14	TGTGCCAGCAGCTTAGGCGGGGGTGCCTACGAGCAGTACTTC	CASSLGGGAYEQYF
TRBV18	TRBD1	-	TRBJ1-3	16	TGTGCCAGCTCACCACTACAGGGGCCCGGTGGAAACACCATATATTTT	CASSPLQGPGGNTIYF
TRBV7-9	-	few	TRBJ2-3	16	TGTTCCAGCAGCTGGGGGGGCTATTGGCTGGGTGACGCGCAGTATTTT	CSSSWGGYWLGDAQYF
TRBV27	TRBD2	-	TRBJ2-5	17	TGTGCCAGCAGGACTCTAGCGGGAGGGTCCGACGGGGAGACCCAGTACTTC	CASRTLAGGSDGETQYF
TRBV28	TRBD1	-	TRBJ2-5	16	TGTGCCAGCAGTTTAGTTGGGACAGGGGTTCAAGAGACCCAGTACTTC	CASSLVGTGVQETQYF
TRBV7-9	TRBD2	-	TRBJ2-2	14	TGTGCCAGCGGCGGGGGGGCGAACACCGGGGAGCTGTTTTTT	CASGGGANTGELFF
TRBV11-2	TRBD2	-	TRBJ2-2	17	TGTGCCAGCAGCGGCGCCTTTGGGGGGAGGGCCGGCGGGGAGCTGTTTTTT	CASSGAFGGRAGGELFF
TRBV9	TRBD1	-	TRBJ1-1	14	TGTGCCAGCAGCGTAACAGGGGAGAACACTGAAGCTTTCTTT	CASSVTGENTEAFF
TRBV2	-	-	TRBJ2-7	15	TGTGCCAGCAGTGAAGCGCTAGGGAGCTCCTACGAGCAGTACTTC	CASSEALGSSYEQYF
TRBV5-1	-	-	TRBJ1-1	16	TGCGCCAGCAGCTTGGCCATAAGGATCGGGTACACTGAAGCTTTCTTT	CASSLAIRIGYTEAFF
TRBV25-1	-	-	TRBJ2-2	11	TGTGCCAGTACCGAGACCGGGGAGCTGTTTTTT	CASTETGELFF
TRBV9	TRBD1	-	TRBJ2-3	16	TGTGCCAGCAGCGCCCTGGGACAGGCTAGCACAGATACGCAGTATTTT	CASSALGQASTDTQYF
TRBV7-2	TRBD1	-	TRBJ2-7	14	TGTGCCAGCAGTCTCGACAGGGGGCTTAACGAGCAGTACTTC	CASSLDRGLNEQYF
TRBV12-5	-	few	TRBJ1-1	13	TGTGCTAGTGGTTTGGAAGGGGGTACTGAAGCTTTCTTT	CASGLEGGTEAFF
TRBV5-3	TRBD1	-	TRBJ1-4	16	TGTGCCAGAAGCTTGGACCCGATGCTAGGGGGCGAAAAACTGTTTTTT	CARSLDPMLGGEKLFF
TRBV18	-	-	TRBJ2-1	16	TGTGCCAGCTCACCACCTGGTAACAGGGAGTACAATGAGCAGTTCTTC	CASSPPGNREYNEQFF
TRBV4-3	-	-	TRBJ1-4	16	TGCGCCAGCAGCCAAGGCTTCGGGGGTGGGTTAGAAAAACTGTTTTTT	CASSQGFGGGLEKLFF
TRBV7-2	TRBD1	few	TRBJ1-1	14	TGTGCCACAAAACAGGGGGATTCGAACACTGAAGCTTTCTTT	CATKQGDSNTEAFF
TRBV20-1	TRBD1	once	TRBJ1-1	11	TGCAGTGAAGACAGGGTCACTGAAGCTTTCTTT	CSEDRVTEAFF
TRBV4-1	-	-	TRBJ1-1	12	TGCGCCAGCAGCTGGGAGGGTCTGTCGGCTTTCTTT	CASSWEGLSAFF
TRBV9	TRBD1	-	TRBJ1-2	15	TGTGCCAGCAGCGTAGAAACAGGGGGACCCTATGGCTACACCTTC	CASSVETGGPYGYTF
TRBV10-2	TRBD2	-	TRBJ2-5	14	TGCGCCAGCGCTGATAGCGGGGGGCGAGGGACCCAGTACTTC	CASADSGGRGTQYF